The TCR beta chain under discussion was sequenced for a study of blood T cell repertoires in COVID-19. Study overall: Samples taken during acute and convalescent COVID-19 were collected in the United States, Italy and Spain. From T cells, B-cell-depleted T cells, or PBMCs came the material, which was cDNA or gDNA.

The ends lost 0 bases at V and 6 bases at J; junction bases unmatched: 3. The CDR3 is 15 residues long. Germline lookup yields CDR1 SEHNR and CDR2 FQNEAQ (reference sequence). Authors' analysis steps: Reference gene primer amplification in the assay estimated nucleated cell counts. Repertoires were generated with immunoSEQ multiplex PCR, while TCRdb's copy carries only in-frame clones and drops some. D and trimming come from the DNA, and the V and J calls and clone size come from that table. Among just over 250,000 clones listed, around 86% were seen once. The clonotype originates from a middle-aged man who had recovered from COVID-19. Sequenced: peripheral blood. The rearrangement links TRBV7-9 to TRBJ2-1, with TRBD2 identical over 9 bases. CDR3 sequence reads: CASSLALAGSNEQFF. CDR3 coding DNA: TGTGCCAGCAGCTTAGCCCTAGCGGGAAGCAATGAGCAGTTCTTC.